This T cell receptor (beta chain) was sequenced in a study of blood T cell repertoires in COVID-19. At the level of the study: Donors in the United States, Italy and Spain gave samples during acute or convalescent COVID-19. Sources were T cells, B-cell-depleted T cells, or PBMCs; the material itself was cDNA or gDNA.

Original data processing: Amplification of reference gene primers was used by the study to estimate nucleated cell counts. The protocol was immunoSEQ multiplex PCR, while the TCRdb copy is restricted to in-frame clones and leaves out a portion. That table supplies the V and J calls and clone size; D and trimming were determined from the DNA. The repertoire holds 150,000 to 200,000 clones, with approximately 84% as singletons. This clonotype was sampled from a human donor with acute or convalescent COVID-19. The donor label of this sample is uncertain. Input material: peripheral blood.

The CDR3 loop is CASSRTSNTGELFF. DNA for the CDR3: TGCGCCAGCAGCCGGACTAGTAACACCGGGGAGCTGTTTTTT. V usage is TRBV5-1 and J usage is TRBJ2-2, with TRBD2 identical over 7 bases. The length of the CDR3 is 14 residues. The germline V gene has CDR1 SGHRS and CDR2 YFSETQ. J was trimmed by 2 bases and V by 4 bases; bases with no gene match: 2.